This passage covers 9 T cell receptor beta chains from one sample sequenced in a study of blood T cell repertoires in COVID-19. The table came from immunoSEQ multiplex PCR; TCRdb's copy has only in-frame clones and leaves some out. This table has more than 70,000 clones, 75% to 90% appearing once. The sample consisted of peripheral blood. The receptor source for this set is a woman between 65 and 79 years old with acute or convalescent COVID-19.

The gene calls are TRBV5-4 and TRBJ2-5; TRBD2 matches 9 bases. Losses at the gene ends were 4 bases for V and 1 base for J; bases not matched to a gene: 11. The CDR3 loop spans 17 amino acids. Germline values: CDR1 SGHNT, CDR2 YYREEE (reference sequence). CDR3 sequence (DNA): TGTGCCAGCAGCCAGGATCCTCTAGCGGGGCGCCAAGAGACCCAGTACTTC. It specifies CASSQDPLAGRQETQYF. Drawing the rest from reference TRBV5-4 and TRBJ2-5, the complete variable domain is ETGVTQSPTHLIKTRGQQVTLRCSSQSGHNTVSWYQQALGQGPQFIFQYYREEENGRGNFPPRFSGLQFPNYSSELNVNALELDDSALYLCASSQDPLAGRQETQYFGPGTRLLVL.

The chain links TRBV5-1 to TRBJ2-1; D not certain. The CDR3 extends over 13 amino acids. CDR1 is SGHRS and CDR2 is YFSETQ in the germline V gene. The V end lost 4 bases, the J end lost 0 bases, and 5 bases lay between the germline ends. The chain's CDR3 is CASSDNSYNEQFF. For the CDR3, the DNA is TGCGCCAGCAGCGACAACTCCTACAATGAGCAGTTCTTC.

Here the CDR3 DNA reads TGTGCCAGCAGCAATGTGGCAGTTCCCTCGAACTATGGCTACACCTTC. Amino acid sequence: CASSNVAVPSNYGYTF. The chain recombines TRBV21-1 with TRBJ1-2; TRBD1, as called in the table, went unchecked against the DNA. TRBV21-1 is termed a pseudogene. This CDR3 contains 16 residues.

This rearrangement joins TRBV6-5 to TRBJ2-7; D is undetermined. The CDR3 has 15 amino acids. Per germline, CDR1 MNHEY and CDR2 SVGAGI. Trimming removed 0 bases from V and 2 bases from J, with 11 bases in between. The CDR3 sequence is CASSYSTVSPYEQYF. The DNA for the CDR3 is TGTGCCAGCAGTTACTCTACAGTTTCCCCCTACGAGCAGTACTTC.

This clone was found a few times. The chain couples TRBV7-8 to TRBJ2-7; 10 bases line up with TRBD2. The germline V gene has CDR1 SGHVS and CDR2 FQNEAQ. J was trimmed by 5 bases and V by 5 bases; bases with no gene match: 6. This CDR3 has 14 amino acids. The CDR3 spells CASSELAGGNEQYF. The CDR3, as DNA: TGTGCCAGCAGCGAATTAGCGGGAGGTAACGAGCAGTACTTC. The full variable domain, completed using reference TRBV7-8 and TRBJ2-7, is GAGVSQSPRYKVAKRGQDVALRCDPISGHVSLFWYQQALGQGPEFLTYFQNEAQLDKSGLPSDRFFAERPEGSVSTLKIQRTQQEDSAVYLCASSELAGGNEQYFGPGTRLTVT.

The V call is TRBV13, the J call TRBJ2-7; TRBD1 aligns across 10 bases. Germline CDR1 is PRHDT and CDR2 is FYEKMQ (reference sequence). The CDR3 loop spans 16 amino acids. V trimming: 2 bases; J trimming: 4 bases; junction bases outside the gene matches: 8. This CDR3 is CASSLRQTGGRYEQYF. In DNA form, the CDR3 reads TGTGCCAGCAGCTTAAGGCAGACAGGGGGCAGGTACGAGCAGTACTTC.

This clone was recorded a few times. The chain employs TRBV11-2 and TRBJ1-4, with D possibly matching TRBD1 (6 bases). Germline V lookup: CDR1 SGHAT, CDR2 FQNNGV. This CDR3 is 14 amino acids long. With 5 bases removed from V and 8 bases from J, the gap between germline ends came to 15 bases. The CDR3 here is CASSLGHGEEKLFF. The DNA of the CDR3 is TGTGCCAGCAGCCTGGGACATGGGGAGGAAAAACTGTTTTTT. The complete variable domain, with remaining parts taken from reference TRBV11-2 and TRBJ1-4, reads EAGVAQSPRYKIIEKRQSVAFWCNPISGHATLYWYQQILGQGPKLLIQFQNNGVVDDSQLPKDRFSAERLKGVDSTLKIQPAKLEDSAVYLCASSLGHGEEKLFFGSGTQLSVL.

Here the CDR3 DNA reads TGCGCCAGCAGCTTGGGGCTAGCGGGGCCCGCGAACACCGGGGAGCTGTTTTTT. It codes for CASSLGLAGPANTGELFF. The chain has TRBV5-1 and TRBJ2-2, with TRBD2 matching over 9 bases. J lost 0 bases, V lost 0 bases, and 6 bases had no gene match. Germline-derived CDR1 and CDR2 are SGHRS and YFSETQ. The CDR3 spans 18 residues.

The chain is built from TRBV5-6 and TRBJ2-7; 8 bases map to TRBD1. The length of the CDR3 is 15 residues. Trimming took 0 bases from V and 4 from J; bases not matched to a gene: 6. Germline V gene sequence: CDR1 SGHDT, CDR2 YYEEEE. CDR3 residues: CASSLGTGSLYEQYF. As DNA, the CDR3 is TGTGCCAGCAGCTTGGGGACAGGGTCTTTGTACGAGCAGTACTTC.